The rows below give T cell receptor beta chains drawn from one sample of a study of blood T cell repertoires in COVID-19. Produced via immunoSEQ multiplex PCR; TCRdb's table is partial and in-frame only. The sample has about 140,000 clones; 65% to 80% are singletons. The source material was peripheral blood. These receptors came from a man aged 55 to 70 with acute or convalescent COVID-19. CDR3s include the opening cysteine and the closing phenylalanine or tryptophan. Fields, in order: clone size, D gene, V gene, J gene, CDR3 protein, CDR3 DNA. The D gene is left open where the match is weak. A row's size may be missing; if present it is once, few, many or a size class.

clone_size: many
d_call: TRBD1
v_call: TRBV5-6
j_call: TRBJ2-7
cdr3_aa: CASSLLGQGAYEQYF
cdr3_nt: TGTGCCAGCAGCTTGTTAGGACAGGGTGCCTACGAGCAGTACTTC

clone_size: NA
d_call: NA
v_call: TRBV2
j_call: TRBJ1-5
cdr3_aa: CASSEVGGLQPQHF
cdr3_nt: TGTGCCAGCAGTGAAGTGGGGGGGCTTCAGCCCCAGCATTTT

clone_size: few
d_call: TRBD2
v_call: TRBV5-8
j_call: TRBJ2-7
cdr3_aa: CASSLASGNYEQYF
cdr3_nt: TGTGCCAGCAGCCTTGCTAGCGGGAACTACGAGCAGTACTTC

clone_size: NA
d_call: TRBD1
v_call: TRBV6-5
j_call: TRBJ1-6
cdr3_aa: CASSPLATGGSPLHF
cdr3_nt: TGTGCCAGCAGTCCCCTGGCGACAGGGGGCTCACCCCTCCACTTT

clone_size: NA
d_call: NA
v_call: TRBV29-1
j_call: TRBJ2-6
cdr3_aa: CSFKSSGANVLTF
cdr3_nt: TGCAGCTTCAAGTCGAGTGGGGCCAACGTCCTGACTTTC

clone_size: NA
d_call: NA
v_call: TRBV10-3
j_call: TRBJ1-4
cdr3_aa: CAISEGRVNEKLFF
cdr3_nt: TGTGCCATCAGTGAGGGCAGGGTCAATGAAAAACTGTTTTTT

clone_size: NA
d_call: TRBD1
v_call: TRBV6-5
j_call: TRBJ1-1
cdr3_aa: CASSRDRGQDTEAFF
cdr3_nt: TGTGCCAGCAGCCGGGACAGGGGGCAAGACACTGAAGCTTTCTTT

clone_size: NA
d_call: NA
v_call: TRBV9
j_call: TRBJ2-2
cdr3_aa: CASSLSPGGFGELFF
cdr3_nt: TGTGCCAGCAGTCTTTCCCCGGGGGGCTTCGGGGAGCTGTTTTTT

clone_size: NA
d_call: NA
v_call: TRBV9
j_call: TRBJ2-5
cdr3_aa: CASSVRGHLAETQYF
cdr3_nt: TGTGCCAGCAGCGTAAGAGGGCACCTCGCGGAGACCCAGTACTTC

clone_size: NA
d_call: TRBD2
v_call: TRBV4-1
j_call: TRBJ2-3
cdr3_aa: CASSQVSSGTTDTQYF
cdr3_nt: TGCGCCAGCAGCCAAGTGTCTAGCGGGACCACAGATACGCAGTATTTT

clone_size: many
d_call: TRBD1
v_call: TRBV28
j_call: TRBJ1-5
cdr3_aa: CASSWDRENQPQHF
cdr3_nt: TGTGCCAGCAGTTGGGACAGGGAGAATCAGCCCCAGCATTTT

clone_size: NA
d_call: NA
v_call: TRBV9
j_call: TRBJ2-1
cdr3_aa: CASSPTLAEHYNEQFF
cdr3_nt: TGTGCCAGCAGCCCTACCCTTGCGGAGCACTACAATGAGCAGTTCTTC

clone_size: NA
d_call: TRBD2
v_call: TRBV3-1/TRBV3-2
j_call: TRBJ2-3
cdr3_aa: CASGSLAGADTQYF
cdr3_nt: TGTGCCAGCGGATCGCTAGCGGGAGCAGATACGCAGTATTTT

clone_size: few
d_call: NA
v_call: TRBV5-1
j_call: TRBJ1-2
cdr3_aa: CASSPAGIDGYTF
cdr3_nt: TGCGCCAGCAGCCCCGCGGGGATAGATGGCTACACCTTC

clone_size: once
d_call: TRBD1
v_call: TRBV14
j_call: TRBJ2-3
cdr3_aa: CASSQGSGQGTDTQYF
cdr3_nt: TGTGCCAGCAGCCAAGGCTCCGGACAGGGGACAGATACGCAGTATTTT

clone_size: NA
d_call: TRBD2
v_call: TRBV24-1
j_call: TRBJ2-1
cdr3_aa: CATSDSSGRALNEQFF
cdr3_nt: TGTGCCACCAGTGATTCTAGCGGGAGGGCCTTGAATGAGCAGTTCTTC

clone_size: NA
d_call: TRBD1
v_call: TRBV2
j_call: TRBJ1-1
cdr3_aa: CASRSQGRDTEAFF
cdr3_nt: TGTGCCAGCAGGTCACAGGGGCGGGACACTGAAGCTTTCTTT

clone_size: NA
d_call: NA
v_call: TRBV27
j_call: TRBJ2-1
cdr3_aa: CASSWNSGSEQFF
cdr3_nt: TGTGCCAGCAGTTGGAATAGCGGTAGTGAGCAGTTCTTC

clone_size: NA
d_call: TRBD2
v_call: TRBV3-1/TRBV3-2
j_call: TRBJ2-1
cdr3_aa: CASSQEGGRTNEQFF
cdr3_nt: TGTGCCAGCAGCCAAGAAGGCGGGAGGACAAATGAGCAGTTCTTC

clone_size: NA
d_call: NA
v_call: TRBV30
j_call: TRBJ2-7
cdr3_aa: CAWSVGRIEQYF
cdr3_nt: TGTGCCTGGAGTGTTGGCAGGATCGAGCAGTACTTC

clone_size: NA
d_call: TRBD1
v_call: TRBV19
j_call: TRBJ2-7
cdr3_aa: CASSMDAGTGGYEQYF
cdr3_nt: TGTGCCAGTAGTATGGACGCCGGGACAGGGGGCTACGAGCAGTACTTC

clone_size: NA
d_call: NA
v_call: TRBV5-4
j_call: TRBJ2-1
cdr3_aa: CASSLSLGDEQFF
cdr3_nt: TGTGCCAGCAGCTTGTCACTAGGAGATGAGCAGTTCTTC

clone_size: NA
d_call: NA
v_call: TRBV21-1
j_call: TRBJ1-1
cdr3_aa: CASSKVAEVNTEAFF
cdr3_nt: TGTGCCAGCAGCAAAGTGGCTGAGGTGAACACTGAAGCTTTCTTT

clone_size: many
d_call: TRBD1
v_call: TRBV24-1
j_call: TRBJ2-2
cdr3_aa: CATSDPTGVLNTGELFF
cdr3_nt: TGTGCCACCAGTGACCCGACAGGGGTTTTGAACACCGGGGAGCTGTTTTTT

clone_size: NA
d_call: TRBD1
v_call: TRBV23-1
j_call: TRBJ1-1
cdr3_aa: CASISRGTGLIRNTEAFF
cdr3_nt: TGCGCCAGCATTTCAAGGGGGACAGGGCTAATTAGGAACACTGAAGCTTTCTTT

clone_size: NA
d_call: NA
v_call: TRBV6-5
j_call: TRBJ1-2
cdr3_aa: CASSPQGSGYTF
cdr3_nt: TGTGCCAGCAGCCCCCAGGGAAGCGGCTACACCTTC

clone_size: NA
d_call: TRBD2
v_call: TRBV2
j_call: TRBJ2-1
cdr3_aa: CASRTQGGTYNEQFF
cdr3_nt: TGTGCCAGCAGGACCCAGGGAGGGACCTACAATGAGCAGTTCTTC

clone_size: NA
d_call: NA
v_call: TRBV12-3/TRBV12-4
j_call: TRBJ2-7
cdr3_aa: CASSSRGAYEQYF
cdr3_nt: TGTGCCAGCAGTTCCCGGGGTGCCTACGAGCAGTACTTC

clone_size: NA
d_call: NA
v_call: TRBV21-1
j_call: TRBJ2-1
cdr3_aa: CASSKPTQGYKDNEQFF
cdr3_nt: TGTGCCAGCAGCAAACCGACTCAGGGTTATAAGGACAATGAGCAGTTCTTC

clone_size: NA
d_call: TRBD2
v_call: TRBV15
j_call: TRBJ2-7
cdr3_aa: CATSRVGSGRGYEQYF
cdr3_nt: TGTGCCACCAGCAGAGTTGGTAGCGGGAGGGGGTACGAGCAGTACTTC

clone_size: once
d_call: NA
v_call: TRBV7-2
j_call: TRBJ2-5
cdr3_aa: CASSLVKSQQETQYF
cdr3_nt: TGTGCCAGCAGCTTAGTCAAGTCCCAGCAAGAGACCCAGTACTTC

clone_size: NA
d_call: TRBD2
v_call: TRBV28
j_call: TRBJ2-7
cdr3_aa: CASSLASGWYEQYF
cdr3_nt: TGTGCCAGCAGTTTGGCTAGCGGGTGGTACGAGCAGTACTTC

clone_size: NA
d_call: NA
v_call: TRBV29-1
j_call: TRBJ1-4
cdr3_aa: CSVAGAGAREKLFF
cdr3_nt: TGCAGCGTTGCCGGCGCAGGGGCTCGTGAAAAACTGTTTTTT

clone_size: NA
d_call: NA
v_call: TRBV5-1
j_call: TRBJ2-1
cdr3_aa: CASSPHERGEQFF
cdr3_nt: TGCGCCAGCAGCCCTCATGAGCGCGGGGAGCAGTTCTTC

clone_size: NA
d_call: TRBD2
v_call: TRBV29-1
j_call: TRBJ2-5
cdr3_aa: CSVDLAVGQETQYF
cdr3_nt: TGCAGCGTTGATCTAGCGGTGGGTCAAGAGACCCAGTACTTC

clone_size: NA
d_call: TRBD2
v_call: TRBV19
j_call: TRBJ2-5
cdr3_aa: CASSTGLVAGVETQYF
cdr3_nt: TGTGCCAGTAGTACCGGGTTGGTAGCGGGAGTAGAGACCCAGTACTTC

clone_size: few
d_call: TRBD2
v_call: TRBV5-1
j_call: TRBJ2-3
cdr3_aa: CASSLGLAGADTQYF
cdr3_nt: TGCGCCAGCAGCTTGGGGCTAGCGGGAGCAGATACGCAGTATTTT

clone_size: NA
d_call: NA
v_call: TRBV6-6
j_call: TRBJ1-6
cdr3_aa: CASSSGFENSPLHF
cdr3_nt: TGTGCCAGCAGTTCGGGGTTTGAAAATTCACCCCTCCACTTT